In its sample, the clone carrying this T cell receptor beta chain ranks as medium-sized. The record originates from a study of neurological immune-mediated disorders. TCRdb re-called the 5' RACE reads with MiXCR, one entry per CDR3 protein. The data show roughly 53,000 distinct CDR3 sequences, 8% to 9% seen once. The CDR3 length is 15 residues. The germline V gene has CDR1 DFQATT and CDR2 SNEGSKA (reference sequence). Trimming took off 0 bases at V and 0 bases at J, with 11 bases between the two ends. Time point here: longitudinal time-point 3. The J gene is TRBJ1-2, the V gene TRBV20-1, with a possible D match to TRBD1 (5 bases). The specimen was PBMCs. The clonotype was recovered from a woman between 40 and 55 years old in good health. For the CDR3, the DNA is TGCAGTGCTAGAGACAGGGAGGATGCTAACTATGGCTACACCTTC. This sequence encodes CSARDREDANYGYTF.